The next 10 T cell receptor beta chains were all read from a single sample in a study of radiotherapy plus CTLA-4 blockade in lung cancer. Sequencing was performed with immunoSEQ multiplex PCR; in TCRdb, only in-frame clones are kept and a portion is missing. The table records 50,000 to 65,000 clones, 70% to 85% of them present only once. Sequenced material: peripheral blood, taken from a patient treated with radiotherapy plus ipilimumab. Receptor source: a human donor with non-small cell lung cancer who had a complete response to radiotherapy plus ipilimumab.

This chain connects TRBV30 to TRBJ1-5, with 7 positions matching TRBD1. Germline V lookup: CDR1 GTSNPN, CDR2 SVGIG (reference sequence). Trimming at V came to 7 bases and at J to 4 bases, leaving 10 bases not matched to a gene. The CDR3 covers 14 residues. The CDR3 region is CAFDLTGSNQPQHF. The CDR3 DNA reads as TGTGCCTTCGACCTGACAGGGAGTAATCAGCCCCAGCATTTT.

V usage is TRBV18 and J usage is TRBJ2-7, with a possible D match to TRBD2 (7 bases). The V end lost 2 bases, the J end lost 6 bases, and 17 bases lay between the germline ends. The CDR3 is made up of 15 amino acids. CDR1 is KGHSH, CDR2 LQKENI, per germline. The CDR3 DNA is TGTGCCAGCTCACCAGGGGCGGGGGCGAGCGGCGAGCAGTACGTC. Translation: CASSPGAGASGEQYV.

The chain joins TRBV5-1 to TRBJ2-1; 9 bases match TRBD2. J gave up 4 bases and V 0 bases, and 8 bases lay outside the gene matches. The CDR3 is made up of 17 amino acids. In germline, CDR1 is SGHRS, CDR2 YFSETQ. In DNA, the CDR3 is TGCGCCAGCAGCTTGGGGCAACTAGCGGGTTCATACAATGAGCAGTTCTTC. Its translation is CASSLGQLAGSYNEQFF.

The chain has TRBV30 and TRBJ2-2; tentative D call: TRBD1 (5 bases). The CDR3 sequence is 15 residues long. V lost 1 base to trimming and J lost 2 bases, with 11 bases between them. The germline V gene has CDR1 GTSNPN and CDR2 SVGIG (reference sequence). CDR3 amino acids: CAWSGGRVNTGELFF. Here the CDR3 DNA reads TGTGCCTGGAGTGGGGGCAGGGTAAACACCGGGGAGCTGTTTTTT.

In this sample, this clone turned up a few times. The chain carries TRBV6-4 and TRBJ1-4; D is unresolved. The CDR3 loop spans 13 amino acids. The V end lost 6 bases, the J end lost 7 bases, and 12 bases lay between the germline ends. Germline V gene data show CDR1 as MRHNA and CDR2 as SNTAGT. The CDR3 is CASSPGAGEKLFF. The CDR3 nucleotides read TGTGCCAGCAGCCCTGGCGCAGGTGAAAAACTGTTTTTT.

The CDR3 nucleotides read TGTGCCAGCACCGCGACAGGGGGAAGGTGGACTGAAGCTTTCTTT. It is translated as CASTATGGRWTEAFF. The chain recombines TRBV28 with TRBJ1-1; the match to TRBD1 covers 9 bases. The CDR3 has 15 residues. J was trimmed by 5 bases and V by 7 bases; bases with no gene match: 11. The germline V gene encodes CDR1 MDHEN and CDR2 SYDVKM.

This clone was counted only a few times. The CDR3 sequence: CASSLAGWHYGYTF. CDR3 DNA: TGTGCCAGCAGTTTAGCGGGGTGGCACTATGGCTACACCTTC. This rearrangement joins TRBV28 to TRBJ1-2; no firm D call. The length of the CDR3 is 14 residues. In germline, CDR1 is MDHEN, CDR2 SYDVKM. The V gene lost 2 bases and the J gene lost 3 bases, with 10 bases spanning the gap.

The V gene is TRBV5-1, the J gene TRBJ1-4; D gene ambiguous. The CDR3 consists of 13 residues. Germline-derived CDR1 and CDR2 are SGHRS and YFSETQ. V dropped 2 bases and J dropped 3 bases, with 5 bases sitting between them. This chain's CDR3 is CASSFGANEKLFF. The CDR3, as DNA: TGCGCCAGCAGCTTCGGGGCTAATGAAAAACTGTTTTTT.

V and J are TRBV6-1 and TRBJ1-1; TRBD1 is a possible D gene (6 bases). CDR1 is MNHNS, CDR2 SASEGT, per germline. V was cut by 6 bases and J by 3 bases, with 11 bases left in between. The CDR3 contains 13 residues. Written as DNA, the CDR3 is TGTGCCAGCAGCCTAGGGGGGGACACTGAAGCTTTCTTT. This codes for CASSLGGDTEAFF.

This chain joins TRBV7-2 and TRBJ1-2, with D perhaps TRBD1 (5 bases). Trimming pared 5 bases from V and 1 base from J, leaving 17 bases between. The V gene's germline CDR1 is SGHTA and CDR2 FQGNSA. The CDR3 extends over 16 amino acids. The CDR3 coding sequence is TGTGCCAGCAGCCCCTACGGAAAGGGGAATAACTATGGCTACACCTTC. Translation gives CASSPYGKGNNYGYTF.